This T cell receptor beta chain derives from a study of shared clonotypes between healthy human individuals. The count of this clone is one. The table came from immunoSEQ multiplex PCR; TCRdb's copy has only in-frame clones and leaves some out. Of 2,500,000 or so clones in the sample, 80% to 95% were seen once. The origin of this receptor is a man younger than 35 in good health. Some clones in this sample may be carry-over from other donors' samples. Sequences were obtained from naive CD4+ T cells from PBMCs. This sample's subset: CD45RA+ positively selected.

The CDR3 reads CASSLLLQNTEAFF. CDR3 nucleotides: TGTGCCAGCAGCTTGCTCCTGCAGAACACTGAAGCTTTCTTT. The V gene is TRBV5-6, the J gene TRBJ1-1; D is unclear. The V gene lost 1 base and the J gene lost 1 base, with 8 bases spanning the gap. The CDR3 length is 14 residues. Looked up from germline, CDR1 is SGHDT and CDR2 is YYEEEE.